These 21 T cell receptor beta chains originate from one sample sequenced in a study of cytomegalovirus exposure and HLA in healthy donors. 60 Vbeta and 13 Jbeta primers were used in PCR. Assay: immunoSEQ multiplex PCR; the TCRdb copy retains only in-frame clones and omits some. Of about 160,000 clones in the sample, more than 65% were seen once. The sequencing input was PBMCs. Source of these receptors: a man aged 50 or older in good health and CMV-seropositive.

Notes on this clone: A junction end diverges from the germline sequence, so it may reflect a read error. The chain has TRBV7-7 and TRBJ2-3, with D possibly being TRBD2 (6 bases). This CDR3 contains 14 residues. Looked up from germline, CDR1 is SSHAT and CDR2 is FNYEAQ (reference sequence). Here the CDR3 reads CASSSDIGGSTQYF. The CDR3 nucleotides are TGTGCTAGCAGCTCCGATATCGGGGGAAGTACGCAGTATTTT.

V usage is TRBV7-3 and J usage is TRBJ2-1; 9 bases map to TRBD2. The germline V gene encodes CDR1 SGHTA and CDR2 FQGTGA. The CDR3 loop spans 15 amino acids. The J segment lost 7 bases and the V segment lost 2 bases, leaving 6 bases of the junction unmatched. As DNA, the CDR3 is TGTGCCAGCAGCTTAGCGGGAGGGGAATGGAATGAGCAGTTCTTC. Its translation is CASSLAGGEWNEQFF.

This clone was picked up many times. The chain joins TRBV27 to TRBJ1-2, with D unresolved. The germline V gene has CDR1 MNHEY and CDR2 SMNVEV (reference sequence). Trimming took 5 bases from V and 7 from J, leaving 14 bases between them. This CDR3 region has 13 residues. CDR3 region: CASSPTLASGYTF. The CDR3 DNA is TGTGCCAGCAGTCCAACGTTAGCTAGTGGCTACACCTTC.

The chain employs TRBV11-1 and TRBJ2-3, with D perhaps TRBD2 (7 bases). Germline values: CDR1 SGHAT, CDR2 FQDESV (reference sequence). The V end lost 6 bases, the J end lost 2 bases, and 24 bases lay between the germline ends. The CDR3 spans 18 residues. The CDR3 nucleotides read TGTGCCAGCAGTCCCTTGGCGGGGGCCCTCCCATTCACAGATACGCAGTATTTT. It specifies CASSPLAGALPFTDTQYF.

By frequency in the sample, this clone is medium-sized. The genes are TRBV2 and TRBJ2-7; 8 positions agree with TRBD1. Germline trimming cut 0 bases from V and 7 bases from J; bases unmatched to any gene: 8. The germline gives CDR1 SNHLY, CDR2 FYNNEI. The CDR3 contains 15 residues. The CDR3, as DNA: TGTGCCAGCAGTGAAGCACGCGACAGGGGATGGGAGCAGTACGTC. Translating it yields CASSEARDRGWEQYV.

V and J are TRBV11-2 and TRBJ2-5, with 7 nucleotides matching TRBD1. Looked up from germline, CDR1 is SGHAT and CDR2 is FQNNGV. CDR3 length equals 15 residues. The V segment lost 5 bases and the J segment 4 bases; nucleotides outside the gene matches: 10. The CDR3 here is CASSPTPTGRETQYF. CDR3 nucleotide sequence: TGTGCCAGCAGCCCTACCCCGACAGGGAGAGAGACCCAGTACTTC.

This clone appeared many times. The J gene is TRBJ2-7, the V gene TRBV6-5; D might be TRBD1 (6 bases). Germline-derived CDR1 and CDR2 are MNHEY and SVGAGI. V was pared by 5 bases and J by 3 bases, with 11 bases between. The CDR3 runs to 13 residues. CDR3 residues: CASSRGQGYEQYF. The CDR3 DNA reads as TGTGCCAGCAGTCGGGGACAAGGCTACGAGCAGTACTTC.

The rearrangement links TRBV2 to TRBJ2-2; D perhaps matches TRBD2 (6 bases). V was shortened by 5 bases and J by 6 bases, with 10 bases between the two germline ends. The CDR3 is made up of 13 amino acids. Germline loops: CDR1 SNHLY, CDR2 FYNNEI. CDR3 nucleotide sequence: TGTGCCAGCAGTCAGACTAGGTCCGGGGAGCTGTTTTTT. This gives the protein CASSQTRSGELFF. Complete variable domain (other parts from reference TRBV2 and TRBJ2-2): EPEVTQTPSHQVTQMGQEVILRCVPISNHLYFYWYRQILGQKVEFLVSFYNNEISEKSEIFDDQFSVERPDGSNFTLKIRSTKLEDSAMYFCASSQTRSGELFFGEGSRLTVL.

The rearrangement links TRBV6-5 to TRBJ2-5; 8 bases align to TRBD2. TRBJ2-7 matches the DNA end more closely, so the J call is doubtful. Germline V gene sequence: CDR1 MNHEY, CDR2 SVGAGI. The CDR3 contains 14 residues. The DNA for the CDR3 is TGTGCCAGCAGTACGGGACTAGGATCCTACGAGCAGTACTTC. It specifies CASSTGLGSYEQYF.

Here the CDR3 DNA reads TGTGCCTGGAGGAAGCTAGGCACTTCACCCCTCCACTTT. This encodes CAWRKLGTSPLHF. The gene calls are TRBV30 and TRBJ1-6; D remains ambiguous. V lost 3 bases and J lost 9, with 12 bases in between. The V gene's germline CDR1 is GTSNPN and CDR2 SVGIG (reference sequence). There are 13 residues in the CDR3.

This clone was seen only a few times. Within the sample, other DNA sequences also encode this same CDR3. Here the CDR3 reads CASSQVGQGDYGYTF. CDR3 nucleotide sequence: TGTGCCAGCAGCCAAGTTGGTCAGGGGGACTATGGCTACACCTTC. The J gene is TRBJ1-2, the V gene TRBV4-2, with TRBD1 matching over 7 bases. Trimming removed 1 base from V and 3 bases from J; junction bases left unmatched: 5. The CDR3 runs 15 residues. CDR1 and CDR2 from the germline V gene are LGHNA and YNFKEQ.

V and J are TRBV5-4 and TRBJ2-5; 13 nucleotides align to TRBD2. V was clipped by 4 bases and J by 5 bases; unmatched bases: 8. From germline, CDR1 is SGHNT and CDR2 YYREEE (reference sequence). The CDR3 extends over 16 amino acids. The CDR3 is CASSPELAGGRETQYF. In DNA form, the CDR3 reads TGTGCCAGCAGCCCGGAACTAGCGGGAGGGCGGGAGACCCAGTACTTC. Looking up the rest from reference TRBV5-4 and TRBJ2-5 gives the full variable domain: ETGVTQSPTHLIKTRGQQVTLRCSSQSGHNTVSWYQQALGQGPQFIFQYYREEENGRGNFPPRFSGLQFPNYSSELNVNALELDDSALYLCASSPELAGGRETQYFGPGTRLLVL.

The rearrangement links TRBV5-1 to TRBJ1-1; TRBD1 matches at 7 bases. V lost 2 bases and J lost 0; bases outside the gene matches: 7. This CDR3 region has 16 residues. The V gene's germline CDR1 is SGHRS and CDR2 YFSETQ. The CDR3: CASSLGQDFMNTEAFF. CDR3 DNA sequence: TGCGCCAGCAGCTTAGGACAGGATTTTATGAACACTGAAGCTTTCTTT. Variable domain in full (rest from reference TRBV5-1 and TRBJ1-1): KAGVTQTPRYLIKTRGQQVTLSCSPISGHRSVSWYQQTPGQGLQFLFEYFSETQRNKGNFPGRFSGRQFSNSRSEMNVSTLELGDSALYLCASSLGQDFMNTEAFFGQGTRLTVV.

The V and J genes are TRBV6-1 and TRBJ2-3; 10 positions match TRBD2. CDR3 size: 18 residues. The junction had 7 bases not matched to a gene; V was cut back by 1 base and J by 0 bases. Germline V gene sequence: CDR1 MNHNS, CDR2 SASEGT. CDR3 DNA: TGTGCCAGCAGTGAAGAGCGGATAGCGGGGGGAAGCACAGATACGCAGTATTTT. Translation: CASSEERIAGGSTDTQYF.

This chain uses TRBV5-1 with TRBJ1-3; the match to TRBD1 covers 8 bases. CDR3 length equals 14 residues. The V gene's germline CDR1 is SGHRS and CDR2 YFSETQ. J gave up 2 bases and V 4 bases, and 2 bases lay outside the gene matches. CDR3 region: CASSGQGTGNTIYF. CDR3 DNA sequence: TGCGCCAGCAGCGGACAGGGCACTGGAAACACCATATATTTT.

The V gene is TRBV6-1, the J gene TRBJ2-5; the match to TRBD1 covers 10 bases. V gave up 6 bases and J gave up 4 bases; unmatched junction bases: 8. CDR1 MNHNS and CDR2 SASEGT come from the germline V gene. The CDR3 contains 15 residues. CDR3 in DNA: TGTGCCAGCAGCCCGGACAGGGGGAGGCGAGAGACCCAGTACTTC. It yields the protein CASSPDRGRRETQYF.

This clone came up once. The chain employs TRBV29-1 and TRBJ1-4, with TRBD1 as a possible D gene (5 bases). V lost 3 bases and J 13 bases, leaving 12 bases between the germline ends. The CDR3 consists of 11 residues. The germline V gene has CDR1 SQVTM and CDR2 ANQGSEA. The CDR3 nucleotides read TGCAGCGTTGAGACAGCAAAAGGACTGTTTTTT. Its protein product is CSVETAKGLFF.

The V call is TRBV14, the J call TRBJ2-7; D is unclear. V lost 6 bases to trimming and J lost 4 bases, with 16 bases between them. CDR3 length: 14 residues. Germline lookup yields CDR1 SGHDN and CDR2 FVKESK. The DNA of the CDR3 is TGTGCCAGCAGATTTGTAACACCGGGTTACGAGCAGTACTTC. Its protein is CASRFVTPGYEQYF.

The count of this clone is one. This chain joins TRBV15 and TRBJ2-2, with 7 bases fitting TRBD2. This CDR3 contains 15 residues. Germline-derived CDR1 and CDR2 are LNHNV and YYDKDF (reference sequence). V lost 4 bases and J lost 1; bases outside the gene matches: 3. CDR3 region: CATSIGGRNTGELFF. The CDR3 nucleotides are TGTGCCACCAGCATCGGCGGGAGGAACACCGGGGAGCTGTTTTTT.

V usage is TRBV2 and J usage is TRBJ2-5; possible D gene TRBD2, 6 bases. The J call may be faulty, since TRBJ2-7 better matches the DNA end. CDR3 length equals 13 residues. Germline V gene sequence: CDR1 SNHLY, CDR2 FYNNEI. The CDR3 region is CASSAGLSYEQYF. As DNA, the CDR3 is TGTGCCAGCAGCGCGGGGTTGTCCTACGAGCAGTACTTC.

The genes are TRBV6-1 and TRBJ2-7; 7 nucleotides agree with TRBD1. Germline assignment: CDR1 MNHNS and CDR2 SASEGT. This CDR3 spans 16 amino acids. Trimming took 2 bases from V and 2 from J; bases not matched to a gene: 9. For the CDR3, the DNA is TGTGCCAGCAGTGAATCCGCCCCAGGGGGTACCTACGAGCAGTACGTC. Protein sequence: CASSESAPGGTYEQYV.